This T cell receptor (beta chain) was captured in a study of lymphopenia after photon versus proton radiotherapy. Findings and caveats of the study: In patients who died, overall survival fell as post-nadir TCR diversity dropped more.

Germline V CDR1 and CDR2: MGHRA, YSYEKL. The CDR3 spans 15 residues. The V gene end was trimmed by 9 bases and the J gene end by 4 bases; junction bases not matched to a gene: 13. Points on this clone: Its target is not known.

Generated by immunoSEQ multiplex PCR, the TCRdb table keeps only in-frame clones and is missing some. The data hold roughly 65,000 clones, with approximately 90% observed a single time. The sample in question was peripheral blood, obtained from a patient treated with photon-based radiotherapy. The V call is TRBV4-1, the J call TRBJ2-3, with 7 bases lining up with TRBD2. This sequence originates from a woman in her seventies with pancreatic cancer. The CDR3 reads CASRPRRERPDTQYF. CDR3 coding DNA: TGCGCCAGTCGGCCCCGGCGGGAGCGCCCAGATACGCAGTATTTT.